Shown below are 18 T cell receptor beta chains from a single sample sequenced in a study of cytomegalovirus exposure and HLA in healthy donors. Sequencing was performed with immunoSEQ multiplex PCR; in TCRdb, only in-frame clones are kept and a portion is missing. The repertoire has roughly 110,000 clones, about 87% of them found once; the top ten carry 1.5% to 2%. What was sequenced was PBMCs. The receptors come from a woman between 18 and 29 years old in good health and CMV-seropositive.

CDR3 in DNA: TGTGCCAGCAGTTTATGCCGAGGGGGCTGTTTAGCTTTCTTT. It specifies CASSLCRGGCLAFF. The chain recombines TRBV28 with TRBJ1-1; 7 bases agree with TRBD1. This CDR3 has 14 amino acids. Losses at the gene ends were 0 bases for V and 10 bases for J; bases not matched to a gene: 8. Per the germline V gene, CDR1 is MDHEN and CDR2 is SYDVKM.

This clone was seen a few times. The chain uses TRBV4-1 and TRBJ1-2; 10 bases line up with TRBD1. Germline V gives CDR1 MGHRA, CDR2 YSYEKL. This CDR3 region has 18 residues. The V and J ends lost 1 base and 2 bases, in that order; junction bases with no gene match: 10. The CDR3 is CASSQVYLDRGKNYGYTF. CDR3 nucleotide sequence: TGCGCCAGCAGCCAAGTTTATTTGGACAGGGGGAAAAACTATGGCTACACCTTC.

In DNA form, the CDR3 reads TGCGCCAGCAGCCCGATTCTCAGGGAATCCCGGGAAAAACTGTTTTTT. Translation gives CASSPILRESREKLFF. The chain recombines TRBV4-1 with TRBJ1-4; the D gene is possibly TRBD1 (5 bases). CDR1 and CDR2 (germline): MGHRA, YSYEKL. The ends were cut back, 4 bases at V and 8 bases at J, with 20 bases in the middle. The CDR3 loop spans 16 amino acids.

The chain combines TRBV18 with TRBJ2-1; maybe TRBD1 (6 bases). The CDR3 is 13 amino acids. The germline V and J ends were trimmed by 2 bases and 4 bases, with 6 bases remaining between them. The V gene's germline CDR1 is KGHSH and CDR2 LQKENI. CDR3 in amino acids: CASSPDRYNEQFF. The CDR3 nucleotides are TGTGCCAGCTCACCAGACAGGTACAATGAGCAGTTCTTC.

The chain employs TRBV10-3 and TRBJ2-3; 8 bases align to TRBD2. The germline V gene has CDR1 ENHRY and CDR2 SYGVKD. Unmatched junction bases numbered 1, after V lost 4 bases and J lost 4 bases. This CDR3 has 13 residues. CDR3 DNA: TGTGCCATCAGTGCGGGGGGGTCAGATACGCAGTATTTT. This codes for CAISAGGSDTQYF.

The chain employs TRBV5-8 and TRBJ1-5; no definite D call. V was shortened by 4 bases and J by 0 bases, with 17 bases between the two germline ends. The CDR3 totals 17 residues. Looked up from germline, CDR1 is SGHTS and CDR2 is YDEGEE. The CDR3 protein is CASSKTRGSDSNQPQHF. The CDR3 nucleotides read TGTGCCAGCAGCAAAACCCGGGGTAGTGATAGCAATCAGCCCCAGCATTTT.

As DNA, the CDR3 is TGTGCCAGCAGTCTCTCTAGCGGGGGGGCGGATACGCAGTATTTT. Its protein is CASSLSSGGADTQYF. V and J are TRBV6-5 and TRBJ2-3, with 12 bases lining up with TRBD2. In germline, CDR1 is MNHEY, CDR2 SVGAGI. Trimming at V came to 5 bases and at J to 6 bases, leaving 6 bases not matched to a gene. CDR3 size: 15 residues.

The chain couples TRBV18 to TRBJ2-5; TRBD2 matches 14 bases. Germline V lookup: CDR1 KGHSH, CDR2 LQKENI. With 5 bases clipped from V and 3 bases from J, the junction kept 5 bases outside the gene matches. The CDR3 is 16 residues long. In nucleotides, the CDR3 is TGTGCCAGCTCAGTGCCGGGACTAGCGGGGGAAGAGACCCAGTACTTC. Its protein is CASSVPGLAGEETQYF.

The rearrangement uses TRBV5-6 and TRBJ1-4; D is ambiguous. Germline CDR1 SGHDT, CDR2 YYEEEE. The V gene lost 4 bases and the J gene lost 4 bases, with 14 bases spanning the gap. This CDR3 is built from 15 residues. The CDR3 here is CASSGKGAINEKLFF. CDR3 nucleotide sequence: TGTGCCAGCAGCGGGAAGGGAGCCATTAATGAAAAACTGTTTTTT.

This clone was detected only a few times. The gene calls are TRBV2 and TRBJ2-5; maybe TRBD1 (9 bases). Trimming took off 6 bases at V and 10 bases at J, with 21 bases between the two ends. The CDR3 length is 14 residues. Germline V CDR1 and CDR2: SNHLY, FYNNEI. The CDR3 sequence: CASRMGTGTRGQYF. CDR3 DNA sequence: TGTGCCAGCAGGATGGGGACAGGGACTAGGGGCCAGTACTTC.

V is TRBV11-3 and J is TRBJ2-3; D call uncertain. This CDR3 is 14 amino acids long. Trimming took 1 base from V and 4 from J, leaving 9 bases between them. The germline V gene has CDR1 SGHNT and CDR2 YENEEA. Written as DNA, the CDR3 is TGTGCCAGCAGCTTAGGTGGTACAGCAGATACGCAGTATTTT. It specifies CASSLGGTADTQYF.

This clone was detected only a few times. The CDR3 region has the DNA TGTGCCAGCAGTACTACACAGGGGGCAAGTGGCTACACCTTC. Protein sequence: CASSTTQGASGYTF. This chain links TRBV9 with TRBJ1-2; 9 nucleotides match TRBD1. The length of the CDR3 is 14 residues. J gave up 7 bases and V 5 bases, and 9 bases lay outside the gene matches. Per the germline V gene, CDR1 is SGDLS and CDR2 is YYNGEE.

This sequence joins TRBV27 and TRBJ2-1; 12 bases align to TRBD2. V trimming: 5 bases; J trimming: 8 bases; junction bases outside the gene matches: 10. Germline V lookup: CDR1 MNHEY, CDR2 SMNVEV (reference sequence). The CDR3 sequence is 16 residues long. CDR3: CASSIRPGLAGYEQFF. CDR3 bases: TGTGCCAGCAGTATCCGGCCGGGACTAGCGGGCTATGAGCAGTTCTTC.

The chain combines TRBV28 with TRBJ1-5, with D possibly being TRBD1 (6 bases). Trimming removed 8 bases from V and 0 bases from J, with 14 bases in between. The CDR3 consists of 15 residues. Germline V lookup: CDR1 MDHEN, CDR2 SYDVKM. The CDR3, as DNA: TGTGCCAGCCCAAGGACAGACTATAGCAATCAGCCCCAGCATTTT. The encoded protein is CASPRTDYSNQPQHF.

The chain recombines TRBV7-9 with TRBJ2-1, with 9 bases matching TRBD1. The CDR3 covers 15 residues. Germline trimming cut 8 bases from V and 7 bases from J; bases unmatched to any gene: 12. The germline V gene encodes CDR1 SEHNR and CDR2 FQNEAQ (reference sequence). CDR3 sequence (DNA): TGTGCCAGCGCAGAGTTGGGGACAGGGACTAATGAGCAGTTCTTC. The encoded protein is CASAELGTGTNEQFF.

The V gene is TRBV7-6, the J gene TRBJ2-5; TRBD1 agrees at 8 bases. The germline V gene encodes CDR1 SGHVS and CDR2 FNYEAQ. V was pared by 8 bases and J by 5 bases, with 7 bases of the junction left unmatched. This CDR3 spans 13 amino acids. The chain's CDR3 is CASGRTGMETQYF. The CDR3 DNA follows: TGTGCCAGCGGCAGGACAGGGATGGAGACCCAGTACTTC.

V gene TRBV15 combines with J gene TRBJ1-5; 7 bases fit TRBD1. Germline assignment: CDR1 LNHNV and CDR2 YYDKDF (reference sequence). The J segment lost 4 bases and the V segment lost 4 bases, leaving 10 bases of the junction unmatched. This CDR3 comprises 16 residues. The CDR3 loop is CATSKAAGTVNQPQHF. CDR3 nucleotide sequence: TGTGCCACCAGCAAAGCCGCCGGGACAGTTAATCAGCCCCAGCATTTT.

This clone was recorded only once. The chain is built from TRBV7-9 and TRBJ2-3, with 8 bases fitting TRBD2. CDR3 length: 17 residues. V trimming: 7 bases; J trimming: 6 bases; junction bases outside the gene matches: 18. CDR1 is SEHNR, CDR2 FQNEAQ, per germline (reference sequence). The CDR3: CASTNLAKRGLDDTQYF. The DNA of the CDR3 is TGTGCCAGCACCAACCTAGCCAAGCGGGGGCTAGATGATACGCAGTATTTT.